This TCR beta chain was identified in a study of cytomegalovirus exposure and HLA in healthy donors. Study overall: Earlier, 150 million to 200 million T cells were analyzed, and 117 million unique TCR beta sequences were found among them. The study's findings and limits: Among donors in an Asian-associated ancestry cluster, a later analysis reportedly found fewer N-insertions than the roughly 680-donor mean. In a later analysis, specific HLA alleles were associated with around 17,000 TCR beta sequences at a 0.05 false discovery rate. CMV serostatus was the only recorded immune exposure for donors.

In the PCR, 60 Vbeta and 13 Jbeta primers were used. The data were produced by immunoSEQ multiplex PCR, yet TCRdb's version contains in-frame clones alone and is incomplete. The sample lists under 200,000 clones, approximately 85% seen once, with approximately 8.5% in the top ten. As regards this clone: Its antigen remains unidentified. One junction end does not reproduce the germline sequence, and a read error may be involved.

Sequenced material: PBMCs. The clonotype comes from a man aged 18-30 years in good health and CMV-seropositive.

The CDR3 DNA reads TGTGCTAGCAGCTTATGGGGTTCAAGGGGAGAGACCCAGTACTTC. This sequence encodes CASSLWGSRGETQYF. The V call is TRBV7-7, the J call TRBJ2-5, with a tentative D call TRBD1 (5 bases). The CDR3 totals 15 residues. Germline CDR1 SSHAT, CDR2 FNYEAQ (reference sequence). Full variable domain (rest looked up from reference TRBV7-7 and TRBJ2-5): GAGVSQSPRYKVTKRGQDVTLRCDPISSHATLYWYQQALGQGPEFLTYFNYEAQPDKSGLPSDRFSAERPEGSISTLTIQRTEQRDSAMYRCASSLWGSRGETQYFGPGTRLLVL.